The 26 T cell receptor beta chains in this list originate from one sample, sequenced in a study of STAT5B mutations in CD4+ large granular lymphocyte leukemia. Produced via immunoSEQ multiplex PCR; TCRdb's table is partial and in-frame only. The sample contains over 30,000 clones, about four fifths of which appear only once. The sequencing input was CD4+ T cells from blood buffy coats. Receptors were obtained from a human donor in good health.

V and J are TRBV18 and TRBJ1-1, with D perhaps TRBD1 (6 bases). Germline assignment: CDR1 KGHSH and CDR2 LQKENI. The length of the CDR3 is 17 residues. The germline V and J ends were trimmed by 0 bases and 0 bases, with 14 bases remaining between them. This CDR3 reads CASSPPKGGLMNTEAFF. As DNA, the CDR3 is TGTGCCAGCTCACCACCGAAAGGGGGACTAATGAACACTGAAGCTTTCTTT.

The V call is TRBV7-2, the J call TRBJ2-7; TRBD2 matches 9 bases. Per germline, CDR1 SGHTA and CDR2 FQGNSA. Losses at the gene ends were 1 base for V and 5 bases for J; bases not matched to a gene: 9. The CDR3 loop spans 16 amino acids. The CDR3 DNA reads TGTGCCAGCAGCTTAGGGGGGCGGGAGGGCCGCCACGAGCAGTACTTC. Its translation: CASSLGGREGRHEQYF.

V is TRBV7-6 and J is TRBJ1-3, with D perhaps matching TRBD1 (5 bases). This CDR3 has 15 amino acids. In germline, CDR1 is SGHVS, CDR2 FNYEAQ. Trimming took 1 base from V and 0 from J, leaving 7 bases between them. CDR3 DNA: TGTGCCAGCAGCTTAGGGGGGTTCTCTGGAAACACCATATATTTT. It yields the protein CASSLGGFSGNTIYF. Full variable domain (remainder filled in from reference TRBV7-6 and TRBJ1-3): GAGVSQSPRYKVTKRGQDVALRCDPISGHVSLYWYRQALGQGPEFLTYFNYEAQQDKSGLPNDRFSAERPEGSISTLTIQRTEQRDSAMYRCASSLGGFSGNTIYFGEGSWLTVV.

This clone was detected only a few times. The chain combines TRBV7-2 with TRBJ1-5; D is uncertain. The V end lost 5 bases, the J end lost 1 base, and 9 bases lay between the germline ends. The length of the CDR3 is 14 residues. Germline CDR1 and CDR2: SGHTA and FQGNSA. CDR3 DNA sequence: TGTGCCAGCAGCCTCGGGCAGAGCAATCAGCCCCAGCATTTT. This encodes CASSLGQSNQPQHF.

This clone was observed a handful of times. The chain links TRBV4-1 to TRBJ1-4, with D perhaps matching TRBD1 (5 bases). Trimming pared 2 bases from V and 10 bases from J, leaving 14 bases between. Germline lookup yields CDR1 MGHRA and CDR2 YSYEKL. This CDR3 contains 14 residues. The CDR3 region is CASSQPRDRSKLFF. For the CDR3, the DNA is TGCGCCAGCAGCCAACCCCGTGACAGATCAAAACTGTTTTTT.

The gene calls are TRBV4-2 and TRBJ1-3; tentative D call: TRBD1 (5 bases). The CDR3 runs to 16 residues. Germline lookup yields CDR1 LGHNA and CDR2 YNFKEQ. Deletions cut 0 bases from V and 1 base from J, with 10 bases between. CDR3 loop: CASSQDPPGSGNTIYF. CDR3 bases: TGTGCCAGCAGCCAAGATCCCCCAGGGTCTGGAAACACCATATATTTT.

This clone was detected only a few times. The rearrangement joins TRBV5-1 to TRBJ2-1; D may match TRBD1 or TRBD2 (6 bases each). V was trimmed by 6 bases and J by 9 bases, leaving 10 bases between them. This CDR3 has 11 residues. Germline CDR1 and CDR2: SGHRS and YFSETQ. The CDR3 region is CASKGEVEQFF. CDR3 nucleotides: TGCGCCAGCAAGGGGGAGGTTGAGCAGTTCTTC.

This rearrangement joins TRBV19 to TRBJ2-3, with D unclear. Looked up from germline, CDR1 is LNHDA and CDR2 is SQIVND (reference sequence). There are 14 residues in the CDR3. The V end lost 1 base, the J end lost 1 base, and 6 bases lay between the germline ends. The CDR3 nucleotides read TGTGCCAGTAGTATAGGGCTCCGCACAGATACGCAGTATTTT. The encoded protein is CASSIGLRTDTQYF.

The V and J genes are TRBV5-1 and TRBJ2-3; D might be TRBD2 (7 bases). The V end lost 4 bases, the J end lost 2 bases, and 20 bases lay between the germline ends. The germline gives CDR1 SGHRS, CDR2 YFSETQ. This CDR3 spans 17 amino acids. The CDR3: CASSLTLSGGNTDTQYF. CDR3 in DNA: TGCGCCAGCAGCCTAACGTTATCGGGGGGCAACACAGATACGCAGTATTTT.

The rearrangement uses TRBV11-2 and TRBJ2-5, with TRBD2 identical over 7 bases. The CDR3 contains 17 residues. Germline values: CDR1 SGHAT, CDR2 FQNNGV. V lost 1 base, J lost 1 base, and 9 bases stayed unmatched. The CDR3 region has the DNA TGTGCCAGCAGCTTAGGCGCTAGCGGAGGGTTCCAAGAGACCCAGTACTTC. Its translation: CASSLGASGGFQETQYF.

The CDR3: CASSLVSNNEQFF. The DNA for the CDR3 is TGTGCCAGCAGCTTAGTTTCAAACAATGAGCAGTTCTTC. The chain employs TRBV11-3 and TRBJ2-1; D gene unclear. This CDR3 has 13 residues. V gave up 1 base and J gave up 5 bases, with 6 bases separating them. Per the germline V gene, CDR1 is SGHNT and CDR2 is YENEEA. Full variable domain (outside the CDR3, taken from reference TRBV11-3 and TRBJ2-1): EAGVVQSPRYKIIEKKQPVAFWCNPISGHNTLYWYLQNLGQGPELLIRYENEEAVDDSQLPKDRFSAERLKGVDSTLKIQPAELGDSAVYLCASSLVSNNEQFFGPGTRLTVL.

The rearrangement links TRBV27 to TRBJ2-7; the match to TRBD2 covers 9 bases. Germline V gene sequence: CDR1 MNHEY, CDR2 SMNVEV (reference sequence). The CDR3 sequence is 15 residues long. The trim removed 6 bases at V and 5 bases at J, leaving 11 bases unmatched. CDR3 residues: CASSPLISGSNEQYF. The DNA of the CDR3 is TGTGCCAGCAGCCCTCTTATTAGCGGGAGTAACGAGCAGTACTTC.

The chain carries TRBV11-3 and TRBJ2-5; 7 nucleotides match TRBD2. CDR3 size: 16 residues. Germline values: CDR1 SGHNT, CDR2 YENEEA. Trimming removed 3 bases from V and 1 base from J; junction bases left unmatched: 8. As DNA, the CDR3 is TGTGCCAGCAGCTTGCCAGCGGGACCCGCCCAAGAGACCCAGTACTTC. This translates into CASSLPAGPAQETQYF.

The chain employs TRBV9 and TRBJ2-2, with D unresolved. The CDR3 runs to 17 residues. V was pared by 1 base and J by 1 base, with 14 bases between. Per germline, CDR1 SGDLS and CDR2 YYNGEE. The CDR3 sequence is CASSVSLGSENTGELFF. The CDR3 nucleotides are TGTGCCAGCAGCGTAAGTCTAGGGTCAGAGAACACCGGGGAGCTGTTTTTT. Full variable domain (rest looked up from reference TRBV9 and TRBJ2-2): DSGVTQTPKHLITATGQRVTLRCSPRSGDLSVYWYQQSLDQGLQFLIQYYNGEERAKGNILERFSAQQFPDLHSELNLSSLELGDSALYFCASSVSLGSENTGELFFGEGSRLTVL.

This clone was found a few times. The chain has TRBV2 and TRBJ2-1; TRBD2 matches at 8 bases. Germline assignment: CDR1 SNHLY and CDR2 FYNNEI. The trim removed 7 bases at V and 4 bases at J, leaving 6 bases unmatched. CDR3 length: 14 residues. In DNA form, the CDR3 reads TGTGCCAGCATGAAGCGGGAGATATACAATGAGCAGTTCTTC. As protein: CASMKREIYNEQFF. Full variable domain (remainder filled in from reference TRBV2 and TRBJ2-1): EPEVTQTPSHQVTQMGQEVILRCVPISNHLYFYWYRQILGQKVEFLVSFYNNEISEKSEIFDDQFSVERPDGSNFTLKIRSTKLEDSAMYFCASMKREIYNEQFFGPGTRLTVL.

This clone was seen a handful of times. The J gene is TRBJ1-2, the V gene TRBV6-1; D remains unclear. Germline V gives CDR1 MNHNS, CDR2 SASEGT. The CDR3 is 15 amino acids. Trimming stripped 6 bases from V and 3 bases from J, with 17 bases between. This CDR3 reads CASSVGSPGDYGYTF. The CDR3 DNA reads TGTGCCAGCAGCGTCGGGTCCCCCGGGGACTATGGCTACACCTTC.

This chain connects TRBV2 to TRBJ2-7, with D uncertain. Trimming cost V 4 bases and J 4 bases, with 5 bases left between them. The CDR3 contains 11 residues. CDR1 and CDR2 (germline): SNHLY, FYNNEI. As DNA, the CDR3 is TGTGCCAGCAGTGGGGAATACGAGCAGTACTTC. Protein: CASSGEYEQYF.

This chain links TRBV27 with TRBJ2-2; 7 nucleotides line up with TRBD1. Germline lookup yields CDR1 MNHEY and CDR2 SMNVEV (reference sequence). The CDR3 extends over 15 amino acids. V gave up 3 bases and J gave up 4 bases; unmatched junction bases: 5. The CDR3 loop reads CASSLEQGFTGELFF. The CDR3 DNA reads TGTGCCAGCAGTTTGGAACAGGGGTTCACCGGGGAGCTGTTTTTT.

This clone was found a few times. The CDR3 region is CASSFGGRDTEAFF. In nucleotides, the CDR3 is TGTGCCAGCAGCTTCGGCGGAAGGGACACTGAAGCTTTCTTT. The chain couples TRBV5-4 to TRBJ1-1; the D is unclear. Germline CDR1 SGHNT, CDR2 YYREEE (reference sequence). The CDR3 is 14 amino acids. Trimming took off 2 bases at V and 3 bases at J, with 11 bases between the two ends.

The chain recombines TRBV5-4 with TRBJ1-5, with unresolved D. The CDR3 has 13 residues. CDR1 is SGHNT and CDR2 is YYREEE in the germline V gene (reference sequence). Trimming took 3 bases from V and 3 from J, leaving 7 bases between them. CDR3 nucleotides: TGTGCCAGCAGCTCGGACCTCAATCAGCCCCAGCATTTT. Its protein product is CASSSDLNQPQHF. Full variable domain (outside the CDR3, taken from reference TRBV5-4 and TRBJ1-5): ETGVTQSPTHLIKTRGQQVTLRCSSQSGHNTVSWYQQALGQGPQFIFQYYREEENGRGNFPPRFSGLQFPNYSSELNVNALELDDSALYLCASSSDLNQPQHFGDGTRLSIL.

The gene calls are TRBV7-3 and TRBJ2-1; 8 positions match TRBD2. Germline assignment: CDR1 SGHTA and CDR2 FQGTGA. J was trimmed by 4 bases and V by 5 bases; bases with no gene match: 7. There are 15 residues in the CDR3. CDR3 in DNA: TGTGCCAGCAGCCCCCGGGTAGCGGGGTACAATGAGCAGTTCTTC. Its translation: CASSPRVAGYNEQFF. Drawing the rest from reference TRBV7-3 and TRBJ2-1, the complete variable domain is GAGVSQTPSNKVTEKGKYVELRCDPISGHTALYWYRQSLGQGPEFLIYFQGTGAADDSGLPNDRFFAVRPEGSVSTLKIQRTERGDSAVYLCASSPRVAGYNEQFFGPGTRLTVL.

The V and J genes are TRBV5-1 and TRBJ2-2; D unresolved. V shed 0 bases and J shed 5 bases, with 5 bases lying between them. The CDR3 runs to 13 residues. CDR1 and CDR2 (germline): SGHRS, YFSETQ. The CDR3 DNA reads as TGCGCCAGCAGCTTGGAAGGGACCGGGGAGCTGTTTTTT. It specifies CASSLEGTGELFF. Full variable domain (outside the CDR3, taken from reference TRBV5-1 and TRBJ2-2): KAGVTQTPRYLIKTRGQQVTLSCSPISGHRSVSWYQQTPGQGLQFLFEYFSETQRNKGNFPGRFSGRQFSNSRSEMNVSTLELGDSALYLCASSLEGTGELFFGEGSRLTVL.

The CDR3 protein is CASIQNEGGYGYTF. The CDR3 DNA reads as TGTGCCAGCATCCAGAACGAGGGAGGGTATGGCTACACCTTC. The V call is TRBV2, the J call TRBJ1-2; D uncertain. With 7 bases removed from V and 5 bases from J, the gap between germline ends came to 17 bases. The CDR3 contains 14 residues. CDR1 SNHLY and CDR2 FYNNEI come from the germline V gene.

The V gene is TRBV19, the J gene TRBJ2-5; weak D call: TRBD1 (5 bases). The CDR3 consists of 13 residues. Germline CDR1 LNHDA, CDR2 SQIVND (reference sequence). V was trimmed by 5 bases and J by 4 bases, leaving 11 bases between them. This CDR3 reads CASSPGQGETQYF. CDR3 nucleotides: TGTGCCAGTAGTCCAGGACAAGGAGAGACCCAGTACTTC. Drawing the rest from reference TRBV19 and TRBJ2-5, the complete variable domain is DGGITQSPKYLFRKEGQNVTLSCEQNLNHDAMYWYRQDPGQGLRLIYYSQIVNDFQKGDIAEGYSVSREKKESFPLTVTSAQKNPTAFYLCASSPGQGETQYFGPGTRLLVL.

The chain recombines TRBV13 with TRBJ2-1; no clear D. The germline CDR1 and CDR2 sequences are PRHDT and FYEKMQ (reference sequence). CDR3 length: 14 amino acids. Between the trimmed V and J ends, which lost 8 bases and 2 bases, there was a span of 13 bases. The CDR3 region is CASLVGNTYNEQFF. DNA for the CDR3: TGTGCCAGCCTCGTGGGAAACACCTACAATGAGCAGTTCTTC.

The V call is TRBV28, the J call TRBJ1-5, with 8 bases fitting TRBD1. The CDR3 extends over 14 amino acids. CDR1 MDHEN and CDR2 SYDVKM come from the germline V gene. V lost 4 bases, J lost 4 bases, and 3 bases stayed unmatched. CDR3 coding DNA: TGTGCCAGCAGTTCAGGACAGGGTAATCAGCCCCAGCATTTT. Protein sequence: CASSSGQGNQPQHF.